A selection of T cell receptor beta chains follows, all from one sample in a study of shared clonotypes between healthy human individuals. The assay was immunoSEQ multiplex PCR, and TCRdb's table has in-frame clones only and misses some. The repertoire includes hundreds of thousands of clones, 95% to 97% of them detected once, and less than 0.12% sits in the top ten. Sequencing used naive CD8+ T cells sorted from blood. These receptors all come from a woman between 25 and 40 years old in good health. Both conserved end residues are part of each CDR3. A D gene is named only where the DNA matches it firmly. Size values are once, few and many counts, or a class for expanded clones, and some rows have none.

-	-	TRBV11-2	TRBJ2-1	TGTGCCAGCAGCTTAGGAGGGTGGGAGCAGTTCTTC	CASSLGGWEQFF
-	-	TRBV27	TRBJ2-7	TGTGCCAGCAGTTTATATCCCCAAGAGGGGCCAGGAACCTACGAGCAGTACTTC	CASSLYPQEGPGTYEQYF
-	-	TRBV5-1	TRBJ2-3	TGCGCCAGCAGCGAGGGACGGGGGAGACACACAGATACGCAGTATTTT	CASSEGRGRHTDTQYF
-	TRBD2	TRBV7-8	TRBJ2-1	TGTGCCAGCAGCTTCCTAGCGGGAGAGGACAATGAGCAGTTCTTC	CASSFLAGEDNEQFF
-	TRBD2	TRBV6-5	TRBJ2-7	TGTGCCAGCAGGGTAGCGGGAGACTACGAGCAGTACTTC	CASRVAGDYEQYF
-	-	TRBV7-9	TRBJ2-5	TGTGCCAGCAGCTTATCGGCCGGATACCTCCAAGAGACCCAGTACTTC	CASSLSAGYLQETQYF
-	-	TRBV5-1	TRBJ1-4	TGCGCCAGCAGTCTGGCGGGCGGGAAAGAAAAACTGTTTTTT	CASSLAGGKEKLFF
once	TRBD2	TRBV9	TRBJ2-1	TGTGCCAGCAGCGGCTGGACTAGCGGCCACAATGAGCAGTTCTTC	CASSGWTSGHNEQFF
-	-	TRBV7-2	TRBJ2-4	TGTGCCAGCAGCACATTACAGGAGCCCAAAAACATTCAGTACTTC	CASSTLQEPKNIQYF
-	-	TRBV27	TRBJ1-6	TGTGCCAGCACAAACCTCCAGGGCTCACCCCTCCACTTT	CASTNLQGSPLHF
-	-	TRBV5-6	TRBJ1-2	TGTGCCAGCAGCCTTGACCTTGGTGGGGGAAACAACTATGGCTACACCTTC	CASSLDLGGGNNYGYTF
-	-	TRBV7-2	TRBJ1-6	TGTGCCAGCAGCGCACAAGGACTGGGGAATTCACCCCTCCACTTT	CASSAQGLGNSPLHF
few	-	TRBV28	TRBJ2-1	TGTGCCAGCACGGACCCGAGTCCCTACAATGAGCAGTTCTTC	CASTDPSPYNEQFF
-	-	TRBV7-8	TRBJ2-5	TGTGCCAGCAGCTTAGTTTTGGGTTTGAGGGAGACCCAGTACTTC	CASSLVLGLRETQYF
-	TRBD2	TRBV27	TRBJ2-1	TGTGCCAGCAGTATACTTCTAGCGGGAGGGCCGAACAATGAGCAGTTCTTC	CASSILLAGGPNNEQFF
-	TRBD2	TRBV9	TRBJ2-1	TGTGCCAGCAGAGCGGGGGATGGGGAGCAGTTCTTC	CASRAGDGEQFF
-	TRBD2	TRBV19	TRBJ2-7	TGTGCCAGTAGTATAGCGGGAGGGCCACGTTACGAGCAGTACTTC	CASSIAGGPRYEQYF
-	TRBD2	TRBV28	TRBJ2-1	TGTGCCAGCAGTTCCCCCGGGACTAGCGCATACAATGAGCAGTTCTTC	CASSSPGTSAYNEQFF
-	-	TRBV28	TRBJ1-2	TGTGCCAGCAGTTTTATCGGGACGGACTATGGCTACACCTTC	CASSFIGTDYGYTF
-	TRBD1	TRBV5-1	TRBJ2-2	TGCGCCAGCACGGCGGGACAGGGGGACTCCGGGGAGCTGTTTTTT	CASTAGQGDSGELFF
once	TRBD1	TRBV11-2	TRBJ1-1	TGTGCCAGCAGACGAACCGGGACAGGGGGCTTTGAGCCTGAAGCTTTCTTT	CASRRTGTGGFEPEAFF
-	TRBD1	TRBV6-5	TRBJ1-5	TGTGCCAGCAGCTCGACAGGGGCAGGCAATCAGCCCCAGCATTTT	CASSSTGAGNQPQHF
-	-	TRBV4-1	TRBJ2-1	TGCGCCAGCAGCCAAGAGGGGGGTCCTTCCTACAATGAGCAGTTCTTC	CASSQEGGPSYNEQFF
-	-	TRBV14	TRBJ2-7	TGTGCCAGCAGCCAACTCACCTCCGGCGAGCAGTACTTC	CASSQLTSGEQYF
-	-	TRBV7-9	TRBJ2-7	TGTGCCAGCAGCTTAGGGTCAGGTTACGAGCAGTACTTC	CASSLGSGYEQYF
-	TRBD1	TRBV28	TRBJ2-2	TGTGCCAGCAGTTTCCCGAGACAGGGGTACAACACCGGGGAGCTGTTTTTT	CASSFPRQGYNTGELFF
-	-	TRBV9	TRBJ2-7	TGTGCCAGCAGCGTAGGTGTCTCCAGCTACGAGCAGTACTTC	CASSVGVSSYEQYF
once	-	TRBV27	TRBJ2-1	TGTGCCAGCAGTACCTCTTACAATGAGCAGTTCTTC	CASSTSYNEQFF
-	TRBD1	TRBV27	TRBJ2-1	TGTGCCAGCAGTTCCGGGACAGCCTCCTACAATGAGCAGTTCTTC	CASSSGTASYNEQFF
-	-	TRBV19	TRBJ2-2	TGTGCCAGTAGTATATCTAGCTCGGGCACCGGGGAGCTGTTTTTT	CASSISSSGTGELFF
-	-	TRBV5-4	TRBJ1-2	TGTGCCAGCAGCTTAGTTGGTGGCAGCACTAACTATGGCTACACCTTC	CASSLVGGSTNYGYTF
-	TRBD2	TRBV19	TRBJ2-3	TGTGCCAGTAGTACACTAGCGGAAGACCCTAGCACAGATACGCAGTATTTT	CASSTLAEDPSTDTQYF
-	-	TRBV27	TRBJ2-4	TGTGCCAGCAGTTTATTGCCTCTCGGGACTCAGTACTTC	CASSLLPLGTQYF
-	-	TRBV4-1	TRBJ2-7	TGCGCCAGCAGCCAAGGAAGGGAGTTCCCCTACGAGCAGTACTTC	CASSQGREFPYEQYF
-	-	TRBV9	TRBJ2-4	TGTGCCAGCAGCGGAGATCTAGCCAAAAACATTCAGTACTTC	CASSGDLAKNIQYF
-	-	TRBV27	TRBJ2-7	TGTGCCAGCAGTTACGGCAGAAGCTCCTACGAGCAGTACTTC	CASSYGRSSYEQYF
-	-	TRBV5-1	TRBJ2-5	TGCGCCAGCACGCCTCACGGCTCGGAGACCCAGTACTTC	CASTPHGSETQYF
-	-	TRBV19	TRBJ1-1	TGTGCCAGTAGTATGGTGACAGCCGGTACGGGGACTGAAGCTTTCTTT	CASSMVTAGTGTEAFF
-	TRBD1	TRBV5-6	TRBJ2-1	TGTGCCAGCAGCATGGGACAGGGGGCATACAATGAGCAGTTCTTC	CASSMGQGAYNEQFF
-	-	TRBV7-8	TRBJ2-1	TGTGCCAGCAGCTTGCGTGCGACATACAATGAGCAGTTCTTC	CASSLRATYNEQFF
-	-	TRBV2	TRBJ1-6	TGTGCCAGCAGTGACGTCTATAATTCACCCCTCCACTTT	CASSDVYNSPLHF
-	-	TRBV11-2	TRBJ1-1	TGTGCCAGCAGCCTAGCGCGGGACGCGAACACTGAAGCTTTCTTT	CASSLARDANTEAFF
-	-	TRBV7-9	TRBJ2-7	TGTGCCAGCAGCTTGGGGCTACCCGAGCAGTACTTC	CASSLGLPEQYF
once	-	TRBV19	TRBJ1-2	TGTGCCAGTAGTATAGGACACATAGCTAACTATGGCTACACCTTC	CASSIGHIANYGYTF
once	-	TRBV11-2	TRBJ2-5	TGTGCCAGCAGCCCGGCCCTACTCAATCAAGAGACCCAGTACTTC	CASSPALLNQETQYF
-	-	TRBV2	TRBJ2-5	TGTGCCAGCAGTGATCGACAGACACAAGAGACCCAGTACTTC	CASSDRQTQETQYF
-	-	TRBV5-1	TRBJ2-7	TGCGCCAGCAGCTTGGTGGGCGGGACACCCTACGAGCAGTACTTC	CASSLVGGTPYEQYF
-	-	TRBV28	TRBJ2-4	TGTGCCAGCATGGAAACGCTAGCCAAAAACATTCAGTACTTC	CASMETLAKNIQYF
-	-	TRBV5-1	TRBJ2-7	TGCGCCAGCAGCATTTCCTACGAGCAGTACTTC	CASSISYEQYF
-	-	TRBV5-5	TRBJ2-5	TGTGCCAGCAGCTTATATGGGGGCTGGACTCAGGAGACCCAGTACTTC	CASSLYGGWTQETQYF
-	-	TRBV5-6	TRBJ2-2	TGTGCCAGCAGCTTGTCGGTAGCTCCCTGGGAGCTGTTTTTT	CASSLSVAPWELFF
-	TRBD1	TRBV9	TRBJ1-2	TGTGCCAGCAGAGAGACAGGGGACTATGGCTACACCTTC	CASRETGDYGYTF
-	-	TRBV19	TRBJ1-3	TGTGCCAGTAGTCAAGGGAGCTCTGGAAACACCATATATTTT	CASSQGSSGNTIYF